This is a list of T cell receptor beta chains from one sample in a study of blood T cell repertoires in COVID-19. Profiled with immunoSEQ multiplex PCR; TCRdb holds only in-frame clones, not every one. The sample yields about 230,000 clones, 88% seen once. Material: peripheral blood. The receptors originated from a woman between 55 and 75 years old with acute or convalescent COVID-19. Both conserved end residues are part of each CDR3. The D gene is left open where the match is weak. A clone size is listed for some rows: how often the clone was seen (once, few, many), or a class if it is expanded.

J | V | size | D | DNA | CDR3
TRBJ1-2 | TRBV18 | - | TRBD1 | TGTGCCAGCTCAGGGGACAGCTCCCTTTATGGCTACACCTTC | CASSGDSSLYGYTF
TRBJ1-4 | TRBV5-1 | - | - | TGCGCCAGCAGCACCGGACACGCAACTAATGAAAAACTGTTTTTT | CASSTGHATNEKLFF
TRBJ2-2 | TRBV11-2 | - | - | TGTGCCAGCTCGGTTACGAACACCGGGGAGCTGTTTTTT | CASSVTNTGELFF
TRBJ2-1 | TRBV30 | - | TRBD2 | TGTGCCTGGAGTGATGAGACTAGCGGCATTGACAATGAGCAGTTCTTC | CAWSDETSGIDNEQFF
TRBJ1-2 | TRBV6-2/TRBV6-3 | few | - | TGTGCCAGCAGTTACAGGAACAGTGCTCTCTATGGCTACACCTTC | CASSYRNSALYGYTF
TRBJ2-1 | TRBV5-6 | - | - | TGTGCCAGCAGCTTGGATAACTACAATGAGCAGTTCTTC | CASSLDNYNEQFF
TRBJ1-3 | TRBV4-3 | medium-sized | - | TGCGCCAGCAGCCAAGATTTTGACAGGTCGAGCTCTGGAAACACCATATATTTT | CASSQDFDRSSSGNTIYF
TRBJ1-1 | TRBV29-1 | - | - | TGCAGCGTTTCCCCCTTTCGGGGTACTGAAGCTTTCTTT | CSVSPFRGTEAFF
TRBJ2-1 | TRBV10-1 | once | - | TGCGCCAGTGGCCTTACTACAATGCAGCAGTTCTTC | CASGLTTMQQFF
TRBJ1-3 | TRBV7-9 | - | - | TGTGCCAGCAGCTTATATACTTCTAGCTCTGGAAACACCATATATTTT | CASSLYTSSSGNTIYF
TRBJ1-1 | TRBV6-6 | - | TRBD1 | TGTGCCAGCAGTTACGGAGGACAGGGAAGCACTGAAGCTTTCTTT | CASSYGGQGSTEAFF
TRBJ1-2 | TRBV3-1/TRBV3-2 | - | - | TGTGCCAGCAGCCAAGATTTAGCGACAGGTGCCTATGGCTACACCTTC | CASSQDLATGAYGYTF
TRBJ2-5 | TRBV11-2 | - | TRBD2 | TGTGCCAGCAGCTTAGTTGATTGGGCGGGGGGCCGAAAAGAGACCCAGTACTTC | CASSLVDWAGGRKETQYF
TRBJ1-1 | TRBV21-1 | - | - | TGTGCCAGCAGCAAAGGGCCAAAAGCAGGTCCGGGACAGGGAACAGTAGAAGCTTTCTTT | CASSKGPKAGPGQGTVEAFF
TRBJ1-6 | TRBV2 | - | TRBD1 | TGTGCCAGCAGTTTACAGGGGGCGAATAATTCACCCCTCCACTTT | CASSLQGANNSPLHF
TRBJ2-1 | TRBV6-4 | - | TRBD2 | TGTGCCAGCAGTGAGTCCTTGAATAGCGGGGGGGCCAGGAATGAGCAGTTCTTC | CASSESLNSGGARNEQFF
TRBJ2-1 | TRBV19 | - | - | TGTGCCAGTAGTACCGGGACTGGACCTGAGCAGTTCTTC | CASSTGTGPEQFF
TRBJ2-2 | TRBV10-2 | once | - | TGCGCCAGCACACAGGGCACGAACACCGGGGAGCTGTTTTTT | CASTQGTNTGELFF
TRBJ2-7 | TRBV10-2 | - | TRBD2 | TGCGCCAGCAGGGTAGCGGGAGGTGGCAACGAGCAGTACTTC | CASRVAGGGNEQYF
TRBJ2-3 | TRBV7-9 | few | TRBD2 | TGTGCCAGCAGCAGGACTAGCGGGAGTTCAGATACGCAGTATTTT | CASSRTSGSSDTQYF
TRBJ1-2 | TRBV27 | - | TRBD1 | TGTGCCAGCAGGGCGTCCGGGACAGAGTTCGGCTACACCTTC | CASRASGTEFGYTF
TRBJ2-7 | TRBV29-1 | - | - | TGCAGCGTTGAACTTCTTCCCTACGAGCAGTACTTC | CSVELLPYEQYF
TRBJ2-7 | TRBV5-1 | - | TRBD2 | TGCGCCAGCAGCTTGGGACTAGCGGGAGACGAGCAGTACTTC | CASSLGLAGDEQYF
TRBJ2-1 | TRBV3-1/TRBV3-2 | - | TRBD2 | TGTGCCAGCAGCCATCCCCCCTTCGACTTTCGGCTAGCGGGGGCTGTCTCCTACAATGAGCAGTTCTTC | CASSHPPFDFRLAGAVSYNEQFF
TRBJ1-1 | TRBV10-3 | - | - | TGTGCCATCAGCAAGGACATGAACACTGAAGCTTTCTTT | CAISKDMNTEAFF
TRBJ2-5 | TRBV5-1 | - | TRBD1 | TGCGCCAGCAGCTTGGCGCCGGACAGGGGAGGAGAGACCCAGTACTTC | CASSLAPDRGGETQYF
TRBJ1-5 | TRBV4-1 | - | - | TGCGCCAGCAGCCAAGATAGGGGGGGCGCGGGCAATCAGCCCCAGCATTTT | CASSQDRGGAGNQPQHF
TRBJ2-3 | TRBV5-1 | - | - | TGCGCCAGCAGCTCAACCGGCACAGGGAGTGGCACAGATACGCAGTATTTT | CASSSTGTGSGTDTQYF
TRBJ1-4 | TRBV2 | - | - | TGTGCCAGCATCGGGACTGTAGAAAAACTGTTTTTT | CASIGTVEKLFF
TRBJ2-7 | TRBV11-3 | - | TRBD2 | TGTGCCAGCAGCTTAGACGGACTAGCGGGAGAGAGGGAGCAGTACTTC | CASSLDGLAGEREQYF
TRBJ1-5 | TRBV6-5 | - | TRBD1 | TGTGCCAGCAGTTTATTACAGGGGGTGCGGCCCCAGCATTTT | CASSLLQGVRPQHF
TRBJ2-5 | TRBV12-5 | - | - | TGTGCTAGTGCCGGGACTTTAGGGGTCCAAGAGACCCAGTACTTC | CASAGTLGVQETQYF
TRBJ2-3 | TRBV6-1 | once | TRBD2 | TGTGCCAGCAGTGAAGTGCGGGGGTCCACCACAGATACGCAGTATTTT | CASSEVRGSTTDTQYF
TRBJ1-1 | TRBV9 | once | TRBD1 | TGTGCCAGCAGCCCGCGGGGCAGGGGGCGCACTGAAGCTTTCTTT | CASSPRGRGRTEAFF
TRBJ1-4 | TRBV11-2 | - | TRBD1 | TGTGCCAGCAGCTACAGGGGCGAAAAACTGTTTTTT | CASSYRGEKLFF
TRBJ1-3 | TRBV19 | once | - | TGTGCCAGTAGTATAGCGGGAGCCGGTCACTCTGGAAACACCATATATTTT | CASSIAGAGHSGNTIYF
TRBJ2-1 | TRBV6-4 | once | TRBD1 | TGTGCCAGCAGTTCATCTACAGGGGGCGGGGAGCAGTTCTTC | CASSSSTGGGEQFF
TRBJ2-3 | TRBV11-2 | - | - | TGTGCCAGCAGCTTAGAGTCCGCGGGCAGAAACTCAGATACGCAGTATTTT | CASSLESAGRNSDTQYF
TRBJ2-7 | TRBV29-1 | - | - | TGCAGCGTTGAATTAACAGGACCGACCTACGAGCAGTACTTC | CSVELTGPTYEQYF
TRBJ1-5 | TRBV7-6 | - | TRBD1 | TGTGCCAGCAGCTTACAGGGGGCTGGCAATCAGCCCCAGCATTTT | CASSLQGAGNQPQHF
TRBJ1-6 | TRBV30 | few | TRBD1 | TGTGCCTGGAGCAGGGGGGACAATTCACCCCTCCACTTT | CAWSRGDNSPLHF